This entry describes one T cell receptor (beta chain). TCRdb called the RT-PCR reads again in MiXCR, with one record for every CDR3 protein. The repertoire holds under 800,000 distinct CDR3 sequences, around 14% seen once, with 5.5% to 8% in the top ten. V gave up 3 bases and J gave up 3 bases, with 8 bases separating them. Per the germline V gene, CDR1 is DFQATT and CDR2 is SNEGSKA (reference sequence). The CDR3 extends over 13 amino acids. The data were taken from a study of response to subunit inactivated influenza vaccine. The chain links TRBV20-1 to TRBJ1-4; D is ambiguous. This clonotype originated in a man in his forties or fifties who received an inactivated influenza vaccine. The source was PBMCs from blood, collected around 14 days before vaccination. In DNA form, the CDR3 reads TGCAGTGCTAGGGAGCTGGCTAATGAAAAACTGTTTTTT. Translating it yields CSARELANEKLFF.